Each of the 22 T cell receptor beta chains below was sequenced from the same sample in a study of cytomegalovirus exposure and HLA in healthy donors. PCR amplification relied on 60 Vbeta primers (plus 13 Jbeta primers). TCRdb's copy holds only in-frame clones and misses some; the assay was immunoSEQ multiplex PCR. The sample has roughly 150,000 clones, around 86% seen once. Sequenced sample: PBMCs. The receptors stem from a man between 50 and 59 years old in good health and CMV-seropositive.

The chain joins TRBV5-4 to TRBJ1-4; possibly TRBD1 for D (6 bases). Trimming pared 4 bases from V and 0 bases from J, leaving 10 bases between. Germline lookup yields CDR1 SGHNT and CDR2 YYREEE (reference sequence). CDR3 length: 15 residues. The CDR3 sequence is CASSLTGSTNEKLFF. The CDR3 bases are TGTGCCAGCAGCCTTACAGGGTCAACTAATGAAAAACTGTTTTTT.

The V and J genes are TRBV6-1 and TRBJ2-2; TRBD2 is a possible D gene (6 bases). With 3 bases removed from V and 8 bases from J, the gap between germline ends came to 13 bases. The germline CDR1 and CDR2 sequences are MNHNS and SASEGT. The CDR3 runs 14 residues. CDR3 sequence: CASSDRLGGGELFF. CDR3 in DNA: TGTGCCAGCAGTGACCGGTTGGGGGGTGGGGAGCTGTTTTTT.

The chain carries TRBV19 and TRBJ2-3; tentative D call: TRBD2 (6 bases). Germline V gene lookup returns CDR1 LNHDA and CDR2 SQIVND (reference sequence). Trimming took 2 bases from V and 3 from J, leaving 12 bases between them. The CDR3 has 15 amino acids. CDR3 in DNA: TGTGCCAGTAGTATACTAGCGATTGCAACAGATACGCAGTATTTT. It yields the protein CASSILAIATDTQYF. Drawing the rest from reference TRBV19 and TRBJ2-3, the complete variable domain is DGGITQSPKYLFRKEGQNVTLSCEQNLNHDAMYWYRQDPGQGLRLIYYSQIVNDFQKGDIAEGYSVSREKKESFPLTVTSAQKNPTAFYLCASSILAIATDTQYFGPGTRLTVL.

The chain uses TRBV12-5 and TRBJ1-2; 8 positions agree with TRBD1. Looked up from germline, CDR1 is LGHNT and CDR2 is FRNRAP. The length of the CDR3 is 12 residues. The V and J ends lost 4 bases and 7 bases, in that order; junction bases with no gene match: 2. The CDR3 here is CASGSDRGGYTF. In DNA, the CDR3 is TGTGCTAGTGGTTCCGACAGGGGTGGCTACACCTTC. Full variable domain (outside the CDR3, taken from reference TRBV12-5 and TRBJ1-2): DARVTQTPRHKVTEMGQEVTMRCQPILGHNTVFWYRQTMMQGLELLAYFRNRAPLDDSGMPKDRFSAEMPDATLATLKIQPSEPRDSAVYFCASGSDRGGYTFGSGTRLTVV.

The CDR3 coding sequence is TGTGCCAGCAGTTACGCGTTGGTGGAGACCCAGTACTTC. This gives the protein CASSYALVETQYF. The chain recombines TRBV6-5 with TRBJ2-5, with D hard to call. CDR3 length: 13 amino acids. Germline-derived CDR1 and CDR2 are MNHEY and SVGAGI. The V end lost 2 bases, the J end lost 5 bases, and 9 bases lay between the germline ends.

This sequence joins TRBV5-6 and TRBJ2-1; the match to TRBD1 covers 7 bases. The CDR3 covers 13 residues. Trimming took 4 bases from V and 9 from J; bases not matched to a gene: 7. Per germline, CDR1 SGHDT and CDR2 YYEEEE. CDR3 loop: CASSPIRDSEQFF. The CDR3 bases are TGTGCCAGCAGCCCAATACGGGACAGTGAGCAGTTCTTC.

This clone was detected only a few times. The chain has TRBV28 and TRBJ2-7; 7 bases align to TRBD2. From germline, CDR1 is MDHEN and CDR2 SYDVKM. The CDR3 sequence is 16 residues long. V gave up 3 bases and J gave up 1 base; unmatched junction bases: 9. CDR3 residues: CASSFRVTAGSYEQYF. The CDR3 DNA reads as TGTGCCAGCAGTTTTAGAGTTACAGCGGGATCCTACGAGCAGTACTTC.

V usage is TRBV5-1 and J usage is TRBJ1-1, with 8 bases that match TRBD1. This CDR3 has 14 residues. The germline CDR1 and CDR2 sequences are SGHRS and YFSETQ. V lost 0 bases and J lost 6; bases outside the gene matches: 4. The CDR3 nucleotides read TGCGCCAGCAGCTTGGAGGACAGGGTCTCTGAAGCTTTCTTT. Amino acids: CASSLEDRVSEAFF. Looking up the rest from reference TRBV5-1 and TRBJ1-1 gives the full variable domain: KAGVTQTPRYLIKTRGQQVTLSCSPISGHRSVSWYQQTPGQGLQFLFEYFSETQRNKGNFPGRFSGRQFSNSRSEMNVSTLELGDSALYLCASSLEDRVSEAFFGQGTRLTVV.

The V and J genes are TRBV2 and TRBJ2-2; D is possibly TRBD2 (6 bases). This CDR3 is built from 14 residues. V was pared by 9 bases and J by 1 base, with 12 bases between. Germline V lookup: CDR1 SNHLY, CDR2 FYNNEI. The CDR3 nucleotides are TGTGCCAGTGGGAGGAGGGGGAACACCGGGGAGCTGTTTTTT. It specifies CASGRRGNTGELFF.

This chain links TRBV20-1 with TRBJ2-5, with D hard to call. The germline V gene has CDR1 DFQATT and CDR2 SNEGSKA (reference sequence). There are 10 residues in the CDR3. V was clipped by 2 bases and J by 7 bases, with 5 bases between them. DNA for the CDR3: TGCAGTGCTAGAATCCGGACCCAGTACTTC. Translated, it gives CSARIRTQYF.

The V call is TRBV4-3, the J call TRBJ1-2, with 7 positions matching TRBD1. Germline lookup yields CDR1 LGHNA and CDR2 YSLEER. The V and J ends lost 5 bases and 7 bases, in that order; junction bases with no gene match: 13. The CDR3 is 15 residues long. CDR3 nucleotide sequence: TGCGCCAGCAGCGTGGACAGGCGACTGGGGGGTGGCTACACCTTC. Residues: CASSVDRRLGGGYTF.

V usage is TRBV5-1 and J usage is TRBJ1-4, with TRBD1 identical over 9 bases. The V and J ends lost 4 bases and 8 bases, in that order; junction bases with no gene match: 6. From germline, CDR1 is SGHRS and CDR2 YFSETQ. The CDR3 loop spans 14 amino acids. Here the CDR3 DNA reads TGCGCCAGCAGCCAACAGGGGGCGGAGGAAAAACTGTTTTTT. Protein product: CASSQQGAEEKLFF.

The chain recombines TRBV30 with TRBJ1-2, with TRBD1 as a possible D gene (6 bases). Germline CDR1 and CDR2: GTSNPN and SVGIG (reference sequence). The CDR3 is 11 amino acids. V was shortened by 5 bases and J by 7 bases, with 11 bases between the two germline ends. The CDR3 sequence: CAWDGGPGYTF. The CDR3, as DNA: TGTGCCTGGGACGGGGGGCCTGGCTACACCTTC.

About this clone itself: One junction end disagrees with the germline gene, perhaps due to a read error. The same CDR3 arises from other DNA sequences in this sample as well. V and J are TRBV5-6 and TRBJ1-1, with 7 bases lining up with TRBD1. CDR1 and CDR2 (germline): SGHDT, YYEEEE. This CDR3 spans 16 amino acids. The CDR3 nucleotides are TGTGCCAGCAGCCCAACATGGACAGGTTGGAACACTGAAGCTTTCTTC. It codes for CASSPTWTGWNTEAFF.

The chain has TRBV27 and TRBJ2-3; D might be TRBD2 (6 bases). This CDR3 is built from 15 residues. Germline CDR1 MNHEY, CDR2 SMNVEV (reference sequence). V lost 6 bases to trimming and J lost 0 bases, with 13 bases between them. CDR3 region: CASSSGGLSTDTQYF. Here the CDR3 DNA reads TGTGCCAGCAGCTCCGGAGGGCTTAGCACAGATACGCAGTATTTT.

This rearrangement joins TRBV14 to TRBJ2-3; maybe TRBD1 (5 bases). The V end lost 2 bases, the J end lost 5 bases, and 11 bases lay between the germline ends. The CDR3 is 14 residues long. Per germline, CDR1 SGHDN and CDR2 FVKESK. CDR3 residues: CASSQFRVGDTQYF. The CDR3 DNA reads as TGTGCCAGCAGCCAATTCAGGGTGGGAGATACGCAGTATTTT.

V usage is TRBV5-1 and J usage is TRBJ2-3; 8 bases map to TRBD2. V lost 0 bases and J lost 4; bases outside the gene matches: 7. From germline, CDR1 is SGHRS and CDR2 YFSETQ. There are 16 residues in the CDR3. The CDR3 sequence: CASSLGAAGVADTQYF. The CDR3 bases are TGCGCCAGCAGCTTGGGAGCAGCGGGGGTGGCAGATACGCAGTATTTT. Full variable domain (outside the CDR3, taken from reference TRBV5-1 and TRBJ2-3): KAGVTQTPRYLIKTRGQQVTLSCSPISGHRSVSWYQQTPGQGLQFLFEYFSETQRNKGNFPGRFSGRQFSNSRSEMNVSTLELGDSALYLCASSLGAAGVADTQYFGPGTRLTVL.

This clone was found once. The rearrangement uses TRBV7-9 and TRBJ2-5, with 8 bases that match TRBD2. Trimming removed 3 bases from V and 3 bases from J; junction bases left unmatched: 12. The CDR3 is 17 amino acids. From germline, CDR1 is SEHNR and CDR2 FQNEAQ (reference sequence). The CDR3 DNA follows: TGTGCCAGCAGCTTTCCCAAAACGGGACTAGTAAAAGAGACCCAGTACTTC. Its protein is CASSFPKTGLVKETQYF.

The rearrangement uses TRBV7-2 and TRBJ1-4, with a possible D match to TRBD1 (6 bases). This CDR3 is 17 amino acids long. The V and J ends lost 6 bases and 6 bases respectively, with 23 bases between them. CDR1 and CDR2 from the germline V gene are SGHTA and FQGNSA. CDR3 residues: CASSLRPPGGADEKLFF. As DNA, the CDR3 is TGTGCCAGCAGTTTAAGGCCACCGGGGGGCGCAGATGAAAAACTGTTTTTT.

The V and J genes are TRBV2 and TRBJ1-2, with D uncertain. Trimming stripped 11 bases from V and 4 bases from J, with 20 bases between. The CDR3 totals 14 residues. Germline CDR1 and CDR2: SNHLY and FYNNEI. The CDR3: CASCRVRASYGYTF. CDR3 bases: TGTGCCTCTTGCCGGGTGCGGGCATCCTATGGCTACACCTTC.

This clone has just one count. V is TRBV7-9 and J is TRBJ2-2, with 9 bases that match TRBD2. With 5 bases clipped from V and 7 bases from J, the junction kept 11 bases outside the gene matches. The CDR3 has 16 amino acids. CDR1 is SEHNR, CDR2 FQNEAQ, per germline (reference sequence). CDR3 sequence: CASSLSAGGPHGELFF. CDR3 nucleotide sequence: TGTGCCAGCAGCCTATCGGCGGGGGGGCCTCACGGGGAGCTGTTTTTT.

This clone appeared a single time. Other DNA sequences in the same sample also yield this CDR3. This chain links TRBV5-1 with TRBJ2-2, with D possibly TRBD1 on 6 matching bases. CDR1 and CDR2 from the germline V gene are SGHRS and YFSETQ. This CDR3 spans 16 amino acids. Between the trimmed V and J ends, which lost 0 bases and 2 bases, there was a span of 11 bases. In DNA, the CDR3 is TGCGCCAGCAGCTTGGAGGGCAGGGGTAACACCGGGGAGCTGTTTTTT. This translates into CASSLEGRGNTGELFF.